The rows below give T cell receptor beta chains drawn from one sample of a study of blood T cell repertoires in COVID-19. Clones were sequenced by immunoSEQ multiplex PCR, and TCRdb holds only the in-frame ones, with some missing. In the table there are tens of thousands of clones, approximately 73% of which are singletons. Input material: peripheral blood. These receptors were collected from a man in his sixties with COVID-19, enrolled during active disease. The CDR3 runs from the conserved cysteine through the conserved F or W. The order of the fields is CDR3 protein, CDR3 DNA, J gene, clone size, V gene, D gene. A D gene is named only where the DNA matches it firmly. Size tells how often a clone was seen (once, few, many) or the class of an expanded clone, and some rows leave it out.

CASSLAVGNTEAFF	TGTGCCAGCAGCTTAGCGGTGGGGAACACTGAAGCTTTCTTT	TRBJ1-1	few	TRBV5-4	-
CASSSRRGGATGGELFF	TGTGCCAGCAGCTCCCGGAGGGGAGGGGCGACAGGCGGGGAGCTGTTTTTT	TRBJ2-2	-	TRBV5-4	-
CASSPRGGGRADTQYF	TGTGCCAGCAGCCCGAGGGGGGGAGGGCGCGCAGATACGCAGTATTTT	TRBJ2-3	once	TRBV9	-
CASSQDLTGQETQYF	TGTGCCAGCAGCCAAGATTTGACAGGCCAAGAGACCCAGTACTTC	TRBJ2-5	-	TRBV3-1/TRBV3-2	-
CASSPRGTSGNTIYF	TGTGCCAGTAGCCCTCGGGGGACCTCTGGAAACACCATATATTTT	TRBJ1-3	many	TRBV19	-
CASSQDGIQGKQYF	TGTGCCAGCAGCCAAGATGGGATTCAGGGGAAGCAGTACTTC	TRBJ2-7	-	TRBV3-1/TRBV3-2	-
CASSLGTGVGYTF	TGTGCCAGCAGCTTGGGGACAGGGGTTGGCTACACCTTC	TRBJ1-2	-	TRBV5-5	TRBD1
CAWSVGGAYSNQPQHF	TGTGCCTGGAGTGTCGGTGGAGCATATAGCAATCAGCCCCAGCATTTT	TRBJ1-5	-	TRBV30	-
CATRQEAEQFF	TGTGCCACCAGACAAGAGGCTGAGCAGTTCTTC	TRBJ2-1	-	TRBV6-5	-
CASSLDRGGEKLFF	TGCGCCAGCAGCTTGGACAGGGGAGGTGAAAAACTGTTTTTT	TRBJ1-4	-	TRBV5-1	TRBD1
CASTDRPLTDTQYF	TGTGCCAGCACCGACAGGCCGCTCACAGATACGCAGTATTTT	TRBJ2-3	-	TRBV19	-